The 28 T cell receptor beta chains listed next were all sequenced from one sample in a study of CD8 T cells in Susac syndrome. Reverse transcription of about 0.5 to 1 ug RNA was carried out with random hexamers. TCRdb itself ran the immunoSEQ multiplex PCR reads through MiXCR, one entry per CDR3 protein. The data hold about 130,000 distinct CDR3 sequences, with around 96% observed a single time. The sample taken for sequencing was CD4+ T cells from PBMCs. The receptors here all came from a human donor in good health.

The chain employs TRBV7-9 and TRBJ2-5; 12 bases agree with TRBD2. Germline lookup yields CDR1 SEHNR and CDR2 FQNEAQ (reference sequence). Trimming cost V 4 bases and J 4 bases; bases outside gene matches: 7. This CDR3 comprises 16 residues. The CDR3 reads CASSSTGTSGRETQYF. In nucleotides, the CDR3 is TGTGCCAGCAGCTCAACCGGGACTAGCGGGCGAGAGACCCAGTACTTC.

The V and J genes are TRBV5-1 and TRBJ2-1, with 9 bases lining up with TRBD1. The V segment lost 3 bases and the J segment 6 bases; nucleotides outside the gene matches: 7. This CDR3 is 15 amino acids long. Germline assignment: CDR1 SGHRS and CDR2 YFSETQ. Here the CDR3 reads CASSSRTGVFNEQFF. CDR3 bases: TGCGCCAGCAGCTCAAGGACAGGGGTTTTCAATGAGCAGTTCTTC. Filled out from reference TRBV5-1 and TRBJ2-1, the complete variable domain reads KAGVTQTPRYLIKTRGQQVTLSCSPISGHRSVSWYQQTPGQGLQFLFEYFSETQRNKGNFPGRFSGRQFSNSRSEMNVSTLELGDSALYLCASSSRTGVFNEQFFGPGTRLTVL.

The chain combines TRBV20-1 with TRBJ2-7, with D tentatively TRBD2 (9 bases). V gave up 6 bases and J gave up 4 bases, with 28 bases separating them. CDR3 size: 17 residues. The germline gives CDR1 DFQATT, CDR2 SNEGSKA (reference sequence). The CDR3 protein is CSAPRTGRGGASYEQYF. The CDR3 DNA sequence: TGCAGTGCCCCCCGGACAGGGCGGGGGGGGGCCTCGTACGAGCAGTACTTC.

V and J are TRBV28 and TRBJ1-1; D possibly corresponds to TRBD1 (5 bases). The CDR3 is made up of 17 amino acids. V lost 6 bases and J 3 bases, leaving 23 bases between the germline ends. Germline V gives CDR1 MDHEN, CDR2 SYDVKM. This CDR3 is CASRSMGVPAPHTEAFF. For the CDR3, the DNA is TGTGCCAGCAGGAGTATGGGGGTCCCCGCTCCCCACACTGAAGCTTTCTTT.

This rearrangement joins TRBV29-1 to TRBJ1-1; D is unresolved. CDR3 size: 13 residues. Germline V gene lookup returns CDR1 SQVTM and CDR2 ANQGSEA. V was shortened by 4 bases and J by 0 bases, with 9 bases between the two germline ends. The CDR3 nucleotides are TGCAGCGTTGCGGGGATTCTGAACACTGAAGCTTTCTTT. The encoded protein is CSVAGILNTEAFF.

This clonotype showed up just once. The J gene is TRBJ2-5, the V gene TRBV5-5; 7 nucleotides match TRBD2. Unmatched junction bases numbered 10, after V lost 3 bases and J lost 5 bases. This CDR3 contains 15 residues. CDR1 and CDR2 (germline): SGHKS, YYEKEE (reference sequence). The CDR3 sequence is CASSSTSRQSETQYF. For the CDR3, the DNA is TGTGCCAGCAGCTCGACTAGCCGCCAGAGTGAGACCCAGTACTTC.

The chain joins TRBV29-1 to TRBJ2-7; 7 bases are a match to TRBD1. Germline trimming cut 0 bases from V and 3 bases from J; bases unmatched to any gene: 8. The CDR3 covers 15 residues. Germline assignment: CDR1 SQVTM and CDR2 ANQGSEA. This CDR3 reads CSVEDRRQGHYEQYF. Written as DNA, the CDR3 is TGCAGCGTTGAAGATCGCCGACAGGGACACTACGAGCAGTACTTC.

The gene calls are TRBV5-4 and TRBJ2-5; 8 positions match TRBD2. This CDR3 is built from 17 residues. Germline CDR1 and CDR2: SGHNT and YYREEE (reference sequence). The junction had 15 bases not matched to a gene; V was cut back by 3 bases and J by 5 bases. CDR3 residues: CASSSPGQRELLETQYF. The CDR3 bases are TGTGCCAGCAGCTCCCCAGGCCAGCGGGAGTTGCTGGAGACCCAGTACTTC. The full variable domain, rest sourced from reference TRBV5-4 and TRBJ2-5, is ETGVTQSPTHLIKTRGQQVTLRCSSQSGHNTVSWYQQALGQGPQFIFQYYREEENGRGNFPPRFSGLQFPNYSSELNVNALELDDSALYLCASSSPGQRELLETQYFGPGTRLLVL.

The chain employs TRBV6-6 and TRBJ2-5; 8 nucleotides align to TRBD1. The V and J ends lost 6 bases and 5 bases, in that order; junction bases with no gene match: 8. This CDR3 region has 14 residues. The germline gives CDR1 MNHNY, CDR2 SVGAGI (reference sequence). The CDR3 reads CASRWTGSGETQYF. The DNA of the CDR3 is TGTGCCAGCAGATGGACAGGGAGCGGCGAGACCCAGTACTTC.

The genes are TRBV6-6 and TRBJ1-5, with a possible D match to TRBD1 (5 bases). V was clipped by 11 bases and J by 7 bases, with 18 bases between them. Germline V lookup: CDR1 MNHNY, CDR2 SVGAGI (reference sequence). This CDR3 contains 13 residues. CDR3 region: CAGGWQGGQPQHF. CDR3 nucleotide sequence: TGTGCCGGAGGGTGGCAGGGAGGACAGCCCCAGCATTTT.

The V and J genes are TRBV20-1 and TRBJ2-5, with 9 bases identical to TRBD1. CDR3 length: 14 residues. Germline V gene sequence: CDR1 DFQATT, CDR2 SNEGSKA (reference sequence). V was clipped by 4 bases and J by 2 bases; unmatched bases: 5. The CDR3 reads CSATGQGSQETQYF. DNA for the CDR3: TGCAGTGCTACCGGACAGGGGAGTCAAGAGACCCAGTACTTC.

This chain links TRBV12-3 or TRBV12-4 with TRBJ2-5; tentative D call: TRBD1 (5 bases). There are 14 residues in the CDR3. V lost 3 bases to trimming and J lost 1 base, with 9 bases between them. CDR3 coding DNA: TGTGCCAGCAGTTTTCTGCAGGGCCAAGAGACCCAGTACTTC. This codes for CASSFLQGQETQYF.

This chain links TRBV12-3 or TRBV12-4 with TRBJ2-7, with D perhaps TRBD1 (6 bases). The CDR3 is made up of 15 amino acids. The ends were cut back, 5 bases at V and 6 bases at J, with 20 bases in the middle. The CDR3 DNA follows: TGTGCCAGCAGTCCCACAGGAGTGAGGGGGTTCGAGCAGTACTTC. This encodes CASSPTGVRGFEQYF.

The chain links TRBV24-1 to TRBJ2-1; D possibly uses TRBD1 or TRBD2 (5 bases each). CDR3 size: 18 residues. V was shortened by 4 bases and J by 4 bases, with 22 bases between the two germline ends. CDR1 is KGHDR and CDR2 is SFDVKD in the germline V gene. CDR3 loop: CATSETLGAARPYNEQFF. CDR3 DNA: TGTGCCACCAGTGAAACCCTCGGGGCGGCCCGGCCGTACAATGAGCAGTTCTTC.

The chain has TRBV10-3 and TRBJ2-5; perhaps D is TRBD1 or TRBD2 (5 bases each). Trimming pared 5 bases from V and 5 bases from J, leaving 18 bases between. This CDR3 is built from 15 residues. Germline V lookup: CDR1 ENHRY, CDR2 SYGVKD. CDR3 sequence: CAISSLGTEVETQYF. The CDR3 region has the DNA TGTGCCATCAGTAGCCTCGGGACGGAGGTCGAGACCCAGTACTTC.

This CDR3 reads CASSLGAGDGTNIQYF. Here the CDR3 DNA reads TGTGCCAGCAGCTTAGGGGCAGGGGATGGAACGAACATTCAGTACTTC. J is TRBJ2-4 and V is TRBV7-9; D may be TRBD1 (6 bases). From germline, CDR1 is SEHNR and CDR2 FQNEAQ (reference sequence). The ends were cut back, 1 base at V and 7 bases at J, with 17 bases in the middle. The CDR3 contains 16 residues.

This sequence joins TRBV5-1 and TRBJ2-5, with D maybe TRBD2 (7 bases). The CDR3 has 15 amino acids. The germline CDR1 and CDR2 sequences are SGHRS and YFSETQ. Trimming removed 2 bases at V and 1 base at J, with 12 bases between. DNA of the CDR3: TGCGCCAGCAGCTTAGGGGGGGTCCCCCAAGAGACCCAGTACTTC. This translates into CASSLGGVPQETQYF.

The chain combines TRBV20-1 with TRBJ2-7; no reliable D call. The CDR3 length is 12 residues. The germline V gene has CDR1 DFQATT and CDR2 SNEGSKA (reference sequence). Between the trimmed V and J ends, which lost 2 bases and 5 bases, there was a span of 10 bases. In nucleotides, the CDR3 is TGCAGTGCTAGAACCGATAGCAACGAGCAGTACTTC. Amino acid sequence: CSARTDSNEQYF.

This clonotype was seen just once. The chain has TRBV6-5 and TRBJ2-2; a weak D match, TRBD1 (5 bases). Germline-derived CDR1 and CDR2 are MNHEY and SVGAGI. The length of the CDR3 is 15 residues. V lost 6 bases and J lost 3, with 14 bases in between. CDR3 nucleotide sequence: TGTGCCAGCAGGCCCCAGGGCATCGACACCGGGGAGCTGTTTTTT. This gives the protein CASRPQGIDTGELFF.

The rearrangement links TRBV30 to TRBJ1-1, with D tentatively TRBD1 (5 bases). The ends were cut back, 1 base at V and 4 bases at J, with 19 bases in the middle. The germline CDR1 and CDR2 sequences are GTSNPN and SVGIG (reference sequence). The CDR3 is 16 residues long. DNA of the CDR3: TGTGCCTGGAGTGGGGGACGAACCTCTAAGGCCACTGAAGCTTTCTTT. Its translation is CAWSGGRTSKATEAFF.

The V call is TRBV7-6, the J call TRBJ2-7; perhaps TRBD1 as D (6 bases). The ends were cut back, 5 bases at V and 2 bases at J, with 13 bases in the middle. This CDR3 comprises 14 residues. Germline V gene lookup returns CDR1 SGHVS and CDR2 FNYEAQ. CDR3 nucleotides: TGTGCCAGCAGCGGGGAACAGGGCCCCTACGAGCAGTACTTC. This encodes CASSGEQGPYEQYF.

This rearrangement joins TRBV6-6 to TRBJ2-7; TRBD2 matches 9 bases. CDR3 size: 14 residues. The trim removed 2 bases at V and 3 bases at J, leaving 2 bases unmatched. Germline CDR1 and CDR2: MNHNY and SVGAGI (reference sequence). The CDR3 spells CASSYGTSYYEQYF. In nucleotides, the CDR3 is TGTGCCAGCAGTTACGGGACTAGCTACTACGAGCAGTACTTC.

V is TRBV12-3 or TRBV12-4 and J is TRBJ1-1, with D possibly TRBD1 on 6 matching bases. The CDR3 has 14 amino acids. The V and J ends lost 3 bases and 2 bases respectively, with 10 bases between them. The CDR3 DNA is TGTGCCAGCAGTTTCCAGGGGCTAAACACTGAAGCTTTCTTT. Its translation: CASSFQGLNTEAFF.

This chain uses TRBV6-1 with TRBJ2-6; 11 bases are shared with TRBD2. The germline gives CDR1 MNHNS, CDR2 SASEGT. V was pared by 8 bases and J by 0 bases, with 6 bases of the junction left unmatched. This CDR3 comprises 17 residues. CDR3 bases: TGTGCCAGCGCGGGACTAGCGGTTAACTCTGGGGCCAACGTCCTGACTTTC. Protein: CASAGLAVNSGANVLTF.

The chain employs TRBV3-1 and TRBJ2-2; D is unclear. V shed 2 bases and J shed 5 bases, with 9 bases lying between them. Germline V gene sequence: CDR1 LGHDT, CDR2 YNNKEL (reference sequence). The CDR3 runs to 14 residues. CDR3 sequence (DNA): TGTGCCAGCAGCCAACCCTCACAAACCGGGGAGCTGTTTTTT. Translated: CASSQPSQTGELFF.

The CDR3 coding sequence is TGTGCCAGCAGTTTACTGACAGGGGCTCAGTTCTTC. This gives the protein CASSLLTGAQFF. The gene calls are TRBV28 and TRBJ2-1; the match to TRBD1 covers 8 bases. There are 12 residues in the CDR3. Germline V CDR1 and CDR2: MDHEN, SYDVKM. V dropped 2 bases and J dropped 13; count of bases not matched to a gene: 4.

The chain is built from TRBV20-1 and TRBJ2-7, with D maybe TRBD2 (5 bases). Germline V gene lookup returns CDR1 DFQATT and CDR2 SNEGSKA (reference sequence). Trimming cost V 0 bases and J 1 base, with 10 bases left between them. The CDR3 is 14 amino acids. The CDR3 nucleotides are TGCAGTGCTAGAGATCCAGCGGTATCCTACGAGCAGTACTTC. Amino acids: CSARDPAVSYEQYF.

CDR3 bases: TGTGCCAGCAGCTCTGGGGGGAGAGATACCGGGGAGCTGTTTTTT. Translated, it gives CASSSGGRDTGELFF. This sequence joins TRBV7-9 and TRBJ2-2, with D possibly being TRBD2 (6 bases). There are 15 residues in the CDR3. V lost 4 bases and J 5 bases, leaving 14 bases between the germline ends. CDR1 and CDR2 from the germline V gene are SEHNR and FQNEAQ (reference sequence).